The 10 T cell receptor beta chains listed next were all sequenced from one sample in a study of spatial heterogeneity in lung cancer (dated by TCRdb to about 2019). Library method: 5' RACE. Data came from a NextSeq 500. Through fastp at Q25 and MiXCR, TCRdb rebuilt clones from the public reads, retaining in-frame beta chains. A single entry per CDR3 protein holds the most common genes and DNA from its merged rows. This sample is represented by 25,000 to 30,000 distinct CDR3 sequences; 7.5% to 9.5% of them were singletons. The ten largest clones capture about 37% of the sample. Reading the label with the study, this specimen's time point is: sample taken at primary tumor resection. TCR sequencing used whole RNA extracted from tumor and nontumor lung tissue, or from cryopreserved PBMC samples, without cell sorting. The starting material was PBMCs, obtained at surgery. The receptors derive from a female donor with early-stage non-small cell lung cancer.

This clonotype showed up many times. The genes are TRBV28 and TRBJ2-1; possibly TRBD2 for D (5 bases). The CDR3 totals 10 residues. Trimming shortened V by 4 bases and J by 14 bases, and 9 bases separated the two germline ends. Germline V gene data show CDR1 as MDHEN and CDR2 as SYDVKM. The CDR3 DNA follows: TGTGCCAGCAGTTCCGGACTTAAGTTCTTC. Amino acid sequence: CASSSGLKFF. Drawing the rest from reference TRBV28 and TRBJ2-1, the complete variable domain is DVKVTQSSRYLVKRTGEKVFLECVQDMDHENMFWYRQDPGLGLRLIYFSYDVKMKEKGDIPEGYSVSREKKERFSLILESASTNQTSMYLCASSSGLKFFGPGTRLTVL.

The chain links TRBV12-3 or TRBV12-4 to TRBJ1-5; D is ambiguous. The V gene lost 6 bases and the J gene lost 3 bases, with 18 bases spanning the gap. The CDR3 spans 16 residues. In nucleotides, the CDR3 is TGTGCCAGCAGGTCGGGTACGAACATTGCCAATCAGCCCCAGCATTTT. It encodes CASRSGTNIANQPQHF.

This clonotype was counted at least ten times. This rearrangement joins TRBV5-5 to TRBJ1-2, with 7 positions matching TRBD1. Losses at the gene ends were 3 bases for V and 1 base for J; bases not matched to a gene: 6. Germline assignment: CDR1 SGHKS and CDR2 YYEKEE (reference sequence). The CDR3 loop spans 15 amino acids. CDR3 nucleotides: TGTGCCAGCAGCTCGACTTACAGGGGTAACTATGGCTACACCTTC. Translation gives CASSSTYRGNYGYTF.

The table lists this clonotype with a few counts. J is TRBJ2-7 and V is TRBV20-1; 11 bases are a match to TRBD2. V shed 2 bases, J shed 2 bases, and the junction held 2 bases outside the gene matches. This CDR3 region has 14 residues. The V gene's germline CDR1 is DFQATT and CDR2 SNEGSKA (reference sequence). The CDR3, as DNA: TGCAGTGCTAGACCTAGCGGGAGGCCCTACGAGCAGTACTTC. It encodes CSARPSGRPYEQYF.

This rearrangement joins TRBV6-9 to TRBJ2-7; 8 bases line up with TRBD2. This CDR3 region has 14 residues. CDR1 and CDR2 from the germline V gene are MNHGY and SVAAGI. Trimming removed 2 bases from V and 0 bases from J; junction bases left unmatched: 0. CDR3 bases: TGTGCCAGCAGTTATGGACTAGCCTCCTACGAGCAGTACTTC. Its translation is CASSYGLASYEQYF.

This clonotype was seen repeatedly, ten times or more. The DNA for the CDR3 is TGCAGTGCGCCTAGTGCTAGCGGGATTTACAATGAGCAGTTCTTC. Protein product: CSAPSASGIYNEQFF. J is TRBJ2-1 and V is TRBV20-1; 9 nucleotides line up with TRBD2. J was trimmed by 4 bases and V by 6 bases; bases with no gene match: 10. The CDR3 covers 15 residues. Germline CDR1 and CDR2: DFQATT and SNEGSKA (reference sequence).

This clonotype has a handful of counts. The rearrangement joins TRBV10-2 to TRBJ2-3; D ambiguous. The CDR3 has 13 amino acids. V was pared by 2 bases and J by 7 bases, with 10 bases between. From germline, CDR1 is WSHSY and CDR2 SAAADI. The CDR3 is CASSEGTSYTQYF. Written as DNA, the CDR3 is TGCGCCAGCAGTGAGGGAACATCATATACGCAGTATTTT.

The sample holds a few counts of this clonotype. This chain uses TRBV23-1 with TRBJ2-1; D is perhaps TRBD2 (6 bases). TRBV23-1 is known as an ORF, though its function is uncertain. The CDR3 runs 16 residues. The ends were cut back, 4 bases at V and 11 bases at J, with 24 bases in the middle. The CDR3 DNA reads as TGCGCCAGCAGTCCCGACTGTTTCCCGACTCGGGAGAAGCAGTTCTTC. Its translation: CASSPDCFPTREKQFF.

This clonotype was seen repeatedly, ten times or more. The chain uses TRBV12-3 or TRBV12-4 and TRBJ2-1, with 11 bases fitting TRBD2. The CDR3 spans 15 residues. Trimming at V came to 5 bases and at J to 7 bases, leaving 7 bases not matched to a gene. CDR3 sequence (DNA): TGTGCCAGCAGTATACTAGCGGGAGTGGGTAATGAGCAGTTCTTC. Translating it yields CASSILAGVGNEQFF.

J is TRBJ2-2 and V is TRBV10-3; TRBD1 matches at 9 bases. Germline V gives CDR1 ENHRY, CDR2 SYGVKD. The CDR3 sequence is 14 residues long. Trimming removed 3 bases from V and 6 bases from J; junction bases left unmatched: 2. CDR3 protein: CAISEGQGSGELFF. Written as DNA, the CDR3 is TGTGCCATCAGTGAAGGACAGGGGTCCGGGGAGCTGTTTTTT.